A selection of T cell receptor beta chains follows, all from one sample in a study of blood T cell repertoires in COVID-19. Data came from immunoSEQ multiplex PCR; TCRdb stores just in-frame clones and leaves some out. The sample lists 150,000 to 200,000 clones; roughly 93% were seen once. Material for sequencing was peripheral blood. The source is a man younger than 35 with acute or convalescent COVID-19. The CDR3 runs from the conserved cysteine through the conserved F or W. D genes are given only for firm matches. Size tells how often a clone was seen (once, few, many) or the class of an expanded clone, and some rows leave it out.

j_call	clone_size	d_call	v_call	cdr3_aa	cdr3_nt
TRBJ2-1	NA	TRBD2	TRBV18	CASSPRSSGGGLYNEQFF	TGTGCCAGCTCACCCCGGTCATCCGGCGGGGGACTCTACAATGAGCAGTTCTTC
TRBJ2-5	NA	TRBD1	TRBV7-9	CASSRDRAQETQYF	TGTGCCAGCAGCCGGGACAGGGCCCAAGAGACCCAGTACTTC
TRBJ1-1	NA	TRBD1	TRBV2	CASPLEGATEAFF	TGTGCCAGCCCGTTAGAGGGGGCCACTGAAGCTTTCTTT
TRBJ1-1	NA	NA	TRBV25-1	CASSESPGFLMNTEAFF	TGTGCCAGCAGTGAATCCCCAGGGTTCCTCATGAACACTGAAGCTTTCTTT
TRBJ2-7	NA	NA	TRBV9	CASSPRMVDEQYF	TGTGCCAGCAGCCCCCGTATGGTAGACGAGCAGTACTTC
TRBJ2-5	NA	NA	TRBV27	CASSWGGLGETQYF	TGTGCCAGCAGTTGGGGGGGCCTGGGGGAGACCCAGTACTTC
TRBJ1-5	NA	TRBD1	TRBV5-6	CASSSGQVFNQPQHF	TGTGCCAGCAGCTCTGGACAGGTATTCAATCAGCCCCAGCATTTT
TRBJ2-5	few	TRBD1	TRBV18	CASSPRLTGAGETQYF	TGTGCCAGCTCGCCAAGACTTACAGGGGCGGGAGAGACCCAGTACTTC
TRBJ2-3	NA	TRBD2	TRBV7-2	CASSQLAGGRTDTQYF	TGTGCCAGCAGCCAACTAGCGGGAGGGAGGACAGATACGCAGTATTTT
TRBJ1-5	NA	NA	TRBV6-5	CASSYSGRGNQPQHF	TGTGCCAGCAGTTACTCCGGCAGGGGAAATCAGCCCCAGCATTTT
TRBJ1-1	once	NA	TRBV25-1	CASSEYSGVFTEAFF	TGTGCCAGCAGTGAATATTCCGGTGTATTCACTGAAGCTTTCTTT
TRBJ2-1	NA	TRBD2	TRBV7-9	CASSLMGLAFYNEQFF	TGTGCCAGCAGCTTAATGGGACTAGCGTTTTACAATGAGCAGTTCTTC
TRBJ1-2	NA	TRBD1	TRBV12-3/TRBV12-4	CASTYGQGGYTF	TGTGCCAGCACCTACGGACAGGGGGGCTACACCTTC
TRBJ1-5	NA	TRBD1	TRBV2	CASTPTGTGPQHF	TGTGCCAGCACCCCGACCGGGACAGGGCCCCAGCATTTT
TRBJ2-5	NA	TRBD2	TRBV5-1	CASSPAGGPETQYF	TGCGCCAGCAGCCCAGCGGGGGGGCCTGAGACCCAGTACTTC
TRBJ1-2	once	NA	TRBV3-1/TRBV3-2	CASSHTVEGLNYGYTF	TGTGCCAGCAGCCATACGGTCGAGGGTCTCAACTATGGCTACACCTTC
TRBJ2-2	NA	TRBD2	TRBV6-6	CASRTSGDTGELFF	TGTGCCAGCCGTACTAGCGGGGACACCGGGGAGCTGTTTTTT
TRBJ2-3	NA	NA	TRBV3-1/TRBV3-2	CASSGSVTQYF	TGTGCCAGCAGCGGGAGCGTTACGCAGTATTTT
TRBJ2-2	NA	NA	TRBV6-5	CASSYRGLVTGELFF	TGTGCCAGCAGTTACAGGGGATTGGTCACCGGGGAGCTGTTTTTT
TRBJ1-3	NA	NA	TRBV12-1	CASSLGIGQPNSGNTIYF	TGTGCCAGCAGCTTGGGAATTGGACAGCCAAACTCTGGAAACACCATATATTTT
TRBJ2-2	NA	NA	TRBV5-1	CASSPALEGARDGELFF	TGCGCCAGCAGCCCGGCGTTGGAGGGGGCGCGTGACGGGGAGCTGTTTTTT
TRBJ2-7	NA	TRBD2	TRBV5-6	CASSLASGRGDNEQYF	TGTGCCAGCAGCTTGGCTAGCGGGAGAGGGGATAACGAGCAGTACTTC
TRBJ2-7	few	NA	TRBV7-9	CASSLGVGFTYEQYF	TGTGCCAGCAGCTTAGGGGTGGGCTTTACCTACGAGCAGTACTTC
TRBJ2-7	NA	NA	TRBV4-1	CASSQVYTAYEQYF	TGCGCCAGCAGCCAAGTTTACACAGCCTACGAGCAGTACTTC
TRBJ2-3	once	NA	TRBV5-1	CASSVGTSTDTQYF	TGCGCCAGCAGCGTCGGGACTAGCACAGATACGCAGTATTTT
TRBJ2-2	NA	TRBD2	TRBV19	CASSIKAGDTGELFF	TGTGCCAGTAGTATAAAAGCGGGGGACACCGGGGAGCTGTTTTTT
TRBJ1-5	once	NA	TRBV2	CASSGDQGLQPQHF	TGTGCCAGCAGTGGGGACCAGGGGCTTCAGCCCCAGCATTTT
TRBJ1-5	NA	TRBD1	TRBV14	CASSPGQDNQPQHF	TGTGCCAGCAGCCCGGGACAGGACAATCAGCCCCAGCATTTT
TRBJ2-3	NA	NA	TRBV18	CASSPQQGGTDTQYF	TGTGCCAGCTCACCGCAACAGGGTGGCACAGATACGCAGTATTTT
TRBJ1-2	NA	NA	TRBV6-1	CASSESGRPNGYTF	TGTGCCAGCAGTGAATCTGGCAGGCCCAATGGCTACACCTTC
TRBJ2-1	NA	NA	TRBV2	CASSEGVRNNEQFF	TGTGCCAGCAGTGAAGGGGTGCGGAACAATGAGCAGTTCTTC
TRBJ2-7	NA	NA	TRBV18	CASSRLTGATYEQYF	TGTGCCAGCTCACGTCTGACAGGAGCCACCTACGAGCAGTACTTC
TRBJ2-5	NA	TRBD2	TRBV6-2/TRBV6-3	CASSPSSGGGKETQYF	TGTGCCAGCAGCCCTTCTAGCGGGGGGGGTAAAGAGACCCAGTACTTC
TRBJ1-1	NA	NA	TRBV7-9	CASSLIGSPNTEAFF	TGTGCCAGCAGCTTAATCGGTTCACCGAACACTGAAGCTTTCTTT
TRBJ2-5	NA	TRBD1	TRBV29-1	CSVGQGQETQYF	TGCAGCGTCGGACAGGGGCAAGAGACCCAGTACTTC
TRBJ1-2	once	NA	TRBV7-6	CASSLDTQGIYGYTF	TGTGCCAGCAGCTTAGACACCCAGGGGATCTATGGCTACACCTTC
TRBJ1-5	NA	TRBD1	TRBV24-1	CATSDSGGLGQPQHF	TGTGCCACCAGTGACTCAGGGGGCTTGGGTCAGCCCCAGCATTTT
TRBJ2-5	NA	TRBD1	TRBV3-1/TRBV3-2	CASSTSGTGGLETQYF	TGTGCCAGCAGCACGTCCGGGACAGGGGGCTTGGAGACCCAGTACTTC
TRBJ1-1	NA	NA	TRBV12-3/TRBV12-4	CASSLNRDTEAFF	TGTGCCAGCAGTTTAAACAGGGACACTGAAGCTTTCTTT
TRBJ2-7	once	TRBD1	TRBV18	CASSSITGGLSYEQYF	TGTGCCAGCTCATCGATAACAGGGGGGCTATCCTACGAGCAGTACTTC
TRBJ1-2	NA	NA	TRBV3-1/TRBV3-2	CASSQESSYGYTF	TGTGCCAGCAGCCAAGAGAGTTCCTATGGCTACACCTTC
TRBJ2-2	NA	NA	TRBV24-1	CATSTELETGELFF	TGTGCCACCAGTACTGAATTGGAGACCGGGGAGCTGTTTTTT
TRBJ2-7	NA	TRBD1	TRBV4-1	CASSLSFGTGGEYEQYF	TGCGCCAGCAGCCTTTCCTTTGGTACAGGGGGAGAGTACGAGCAGTACTTC
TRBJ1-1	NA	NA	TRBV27	CASSAGVDRNTEAFF	TGTGCCAGCAGTGCCGGGGTGGATCGTAACACTGAAGCTTTCTTT
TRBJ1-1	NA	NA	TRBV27	CASSLRHSGTEAFF	TGTGCCAGCAGTTTAAGGCACTCGGGCACTGAAGCTTTCTTT
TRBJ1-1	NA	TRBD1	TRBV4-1	CASSPPGQRLGTEAFF	TGCGCCAGCAGCCCGCCGGGACAGAGATTGGGCACTGAAGCTTTCTTT
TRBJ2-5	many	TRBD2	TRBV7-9	CASSPGERGETQYF	TGTGCCAGCAGCCCCGGGGAGCGGGGAGAGACCCAGTACTTC
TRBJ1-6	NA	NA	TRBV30	CAWSVIPGTFDNSPLHF	TGTGCCTGGAGTGTAATCCCAGGGACATTCGATAATTCACCCCTCCACTTT
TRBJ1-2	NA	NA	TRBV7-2	CASSLVPDYGYTF	TGTGCCAGCAGCTTAGTCCCAGACTATGGCTACACCTTC
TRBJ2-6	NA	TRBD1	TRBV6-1	CASSETGPFSGANVLTF	TGTGCCAGCAGTGAGACAGGGCCCTTCTCTGGGGCCAACGTCCTGACTTTC
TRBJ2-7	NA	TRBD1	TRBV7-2	CASSPRDRGYLEQYF	TGTGCCAGCAGCCCTCGGGACAGGGGGTACCTCGAGCAGTACTTC
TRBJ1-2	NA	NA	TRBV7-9	CASSLTGSLGGYTF	TGTGCCAGCAGCTTAACAGGCAGCCTAGGGGGCTACACCTTC
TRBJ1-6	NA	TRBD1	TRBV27	CATATGGRNSPLHF	TGTGCCACCGCGACAGGGGGGAGGAATTCACCCCTCCACTTT
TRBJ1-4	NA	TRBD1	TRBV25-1	CASSEGQAEKLFF	TGTGCCAGCAGTGAGGGACAGGCTGAAAAACTGTTTTTT
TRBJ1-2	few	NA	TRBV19	CASNTKRTGYGYTF	TGTGCCAGTAACACCAAGAGAACAGGATATGGCTACACCTTC
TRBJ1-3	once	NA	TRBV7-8	CASSLGGTFGNTIYF	TGTGCCAGCAGCTTAGGAGGAACTTTTGGAAACACCATATATTTT
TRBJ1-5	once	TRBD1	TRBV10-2	CASSEDRAYQPQHF	TGCGCCAGCAGTGAGGACAGGGCGTATCAGCCCCAGCATTTT
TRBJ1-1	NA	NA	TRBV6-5	CASSSRGPGDTEAFF	TGTGCCAGCAGTTCGCGGGGGCCCGGGGACACTGAAGCTTTCTTT
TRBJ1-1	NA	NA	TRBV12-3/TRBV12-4	CASNPSGRPIAFF	TGTGCCAGCAATCCCTCCGGCAGGCCGATAGCTTTCTTT